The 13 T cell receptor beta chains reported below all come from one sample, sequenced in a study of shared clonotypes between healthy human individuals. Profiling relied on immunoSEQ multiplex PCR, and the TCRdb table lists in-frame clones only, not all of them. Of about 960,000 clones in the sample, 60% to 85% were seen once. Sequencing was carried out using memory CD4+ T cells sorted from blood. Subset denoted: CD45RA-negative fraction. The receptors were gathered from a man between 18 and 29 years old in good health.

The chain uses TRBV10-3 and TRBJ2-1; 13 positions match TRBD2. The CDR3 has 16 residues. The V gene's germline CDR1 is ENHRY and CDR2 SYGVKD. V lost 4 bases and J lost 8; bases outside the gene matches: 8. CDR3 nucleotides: TGTGCCATCAGTGCATTAGGGACTAGCGGGATTGATGAGCAGTTCTTC. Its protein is CAISALGTSGIDEQFF.

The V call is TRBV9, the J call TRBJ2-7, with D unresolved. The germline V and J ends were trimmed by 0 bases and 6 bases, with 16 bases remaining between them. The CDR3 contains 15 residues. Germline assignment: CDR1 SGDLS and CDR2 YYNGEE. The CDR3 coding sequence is TGTGCCAGCAGCGTAGGGGTATCTTCGAACCTCGAGCAGTACTTC. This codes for CASSVGVSSNLEQYF.

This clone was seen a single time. CDR3 nucleotide sequence: TGTGCCAGCAGCGCCGGACCCTATGGCTACACCTTC. Its translation is CASSAGPYGYTF. The chain is built from TRBV7-2 and TRBJ1-2; D ambiguous. The CDR3 runs to 12 residues. V lost 5 bases to trimming and J lost 4 bases, with 8 bases between them. Germline V lookup: CDR1 SGHTA, CDR2 FQGNSA.

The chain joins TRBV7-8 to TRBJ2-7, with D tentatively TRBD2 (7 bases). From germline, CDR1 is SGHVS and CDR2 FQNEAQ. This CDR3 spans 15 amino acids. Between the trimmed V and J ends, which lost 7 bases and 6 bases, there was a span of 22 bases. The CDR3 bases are TGTGCCAGCACCAAGGCGGGGGCGCAGTCAATCGAGCAGTACTTC. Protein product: CASTKAGAQSIEQYF.

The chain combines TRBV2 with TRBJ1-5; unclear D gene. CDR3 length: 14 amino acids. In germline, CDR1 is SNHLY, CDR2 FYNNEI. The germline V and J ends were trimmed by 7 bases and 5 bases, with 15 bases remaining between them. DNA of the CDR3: TGTGCCAGCAAATGGAGGGATTCTGATCAGCCCCAGCATTTT. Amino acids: CASKWRDSDQPQHF.

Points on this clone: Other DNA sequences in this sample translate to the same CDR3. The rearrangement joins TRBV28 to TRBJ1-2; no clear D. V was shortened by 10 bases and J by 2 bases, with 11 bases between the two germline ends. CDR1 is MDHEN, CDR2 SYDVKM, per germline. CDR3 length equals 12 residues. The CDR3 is CATLTANYGYTF. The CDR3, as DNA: TGTGCCACCTTGACCGCGAACTATGGCTACACCTTC.

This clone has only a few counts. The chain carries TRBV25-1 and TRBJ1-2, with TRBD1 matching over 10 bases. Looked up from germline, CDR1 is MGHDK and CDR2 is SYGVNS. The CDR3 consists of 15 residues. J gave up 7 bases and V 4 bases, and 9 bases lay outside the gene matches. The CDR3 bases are TGTGCCAGCAGTGCCCGACAGGGGGCAGGGGCTGGCTACACCTTC. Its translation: CASSARQGAGAGYTF.

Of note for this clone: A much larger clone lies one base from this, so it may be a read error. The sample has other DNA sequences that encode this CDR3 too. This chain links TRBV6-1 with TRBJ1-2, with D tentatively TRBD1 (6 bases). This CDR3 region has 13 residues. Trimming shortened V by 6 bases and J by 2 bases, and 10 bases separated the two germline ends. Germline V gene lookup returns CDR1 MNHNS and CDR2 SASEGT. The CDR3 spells CASSPTGNYGYTF. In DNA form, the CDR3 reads TGTGCCAGCAGCCCCACAGGGAACTATGGCTACACCTTC.

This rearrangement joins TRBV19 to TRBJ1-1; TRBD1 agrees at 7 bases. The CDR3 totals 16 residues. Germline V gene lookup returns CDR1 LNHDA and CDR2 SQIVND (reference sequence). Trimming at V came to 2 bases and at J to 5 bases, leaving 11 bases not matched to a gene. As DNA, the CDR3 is TGTGCCAGTAGTATATTGAGAAGAGGGGGCTGGACTGAAGCTTTCTTT. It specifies CASSILRRGGWTEAFF.

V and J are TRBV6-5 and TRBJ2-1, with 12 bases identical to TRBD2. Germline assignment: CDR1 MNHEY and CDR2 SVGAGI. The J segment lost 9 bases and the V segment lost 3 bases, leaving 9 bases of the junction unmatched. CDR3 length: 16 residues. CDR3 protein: CASSYRASGRASEQFF. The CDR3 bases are TGTGCCAGCAGTTATCGGGCTAGCGGGAGGGCCAGTGAGCAGTTCTTC.

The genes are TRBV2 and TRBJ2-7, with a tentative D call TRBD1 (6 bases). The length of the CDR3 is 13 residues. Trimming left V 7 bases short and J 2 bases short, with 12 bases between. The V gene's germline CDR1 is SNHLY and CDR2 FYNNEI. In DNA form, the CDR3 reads TGTGCCAGCACCCGGGACATGGCCTACGAGCAGTACTTC. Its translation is CASTRDMAYEQYF.

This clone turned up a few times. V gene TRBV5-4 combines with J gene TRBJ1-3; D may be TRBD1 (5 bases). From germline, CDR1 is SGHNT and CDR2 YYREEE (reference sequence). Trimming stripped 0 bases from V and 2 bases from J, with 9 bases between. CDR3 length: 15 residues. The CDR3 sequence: CASSLDGAPGNTIYF. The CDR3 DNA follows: TGTGCCAGCAGCTTGGACGGGGCCCCTGGAAACACCATATATTTT.

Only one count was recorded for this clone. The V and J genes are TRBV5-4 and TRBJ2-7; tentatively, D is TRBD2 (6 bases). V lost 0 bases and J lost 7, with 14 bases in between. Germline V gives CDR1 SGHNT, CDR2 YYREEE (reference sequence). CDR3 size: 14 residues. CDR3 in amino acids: CASSLDPGVGEQYF. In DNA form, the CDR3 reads TGTGCCAGCAGCTTGGATCCGGGGGTGGGAGAGCAGTACTTC.